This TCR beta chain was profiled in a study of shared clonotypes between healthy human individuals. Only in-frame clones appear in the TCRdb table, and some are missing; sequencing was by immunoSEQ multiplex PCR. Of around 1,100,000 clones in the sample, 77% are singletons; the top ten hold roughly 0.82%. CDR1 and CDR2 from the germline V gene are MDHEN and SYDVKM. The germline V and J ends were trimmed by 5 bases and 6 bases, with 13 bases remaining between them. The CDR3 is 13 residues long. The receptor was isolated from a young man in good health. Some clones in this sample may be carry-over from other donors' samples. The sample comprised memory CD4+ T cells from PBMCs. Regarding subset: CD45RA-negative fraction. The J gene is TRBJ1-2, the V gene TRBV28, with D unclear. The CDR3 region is CASSGGAGDGYTF. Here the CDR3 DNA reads TGTGCCAGCAGTGGAGGAGCCGGGGATGGCTACACCTTC.